The next 18 T cell receptor beta chains were all read from a single sample in a study of blood T cells in healthy people across ages. A second PCR of about 7 to 12 cycles used a sample-barcoded 5' primer and a J-beta primer mix. TCRdb processed the 5' RACE reads anew with MiXCR; each CDR3 protein has one entry. Here the sample spans approximately 1.5 million distinct CDR3 sequences, about 45% being singletons. The specimen sequenced was blood. The receptors originated from a woman between 18 and 29 years old in good health.

This clonotype came up a few times. The chain employs TRBV6-5 and TRBJ1-2; 8 bases are shared with TRBD1. Germline-derived CDR1 and CDR2 are MNHEY and SVGAGI. The CDR3 length is 15 residues. Germline trimming cut 2 bases from V and 3 bases from J; bases unmatched to any gene: 5. CDR3 nucleotides: TGTGCCAGCAGTTACCTCACGACAGGGGACTATGGCTACACCTTC. Its protein product is CASSYLTTGDYGYTF.

DNA for the CDR3: TGTGCCAGCAGCCGGAACGACGGGACAGGGTTACCCCTCCACTTT. Protein: CASSRNDGTGLPLHF. The rearrangement uses TRBV27 and TRBJ1-6; TRBD1 matches at 9 bases. The CDR3 has 15 amino acids. V lost 6 bases, J lost 12 bases, and 12 bases stayed unmatched. In germline, CDR1 is MNHEY, CDR2 SMNVEV (reference sequence).

In this sample, this clonotype turned up a few times. CDR3 DNA: TGCGCCAGCAGCCAGTCAGGGGGCTTGAACACTGAAGCTTTCTTT. Protein product: CASSQSGGLNTEAFF. The chain carries TRBV4-1 and TRBJ1-1, with 8 bases fitting TRBD1. The germline gives CDR1 MGHRA, CDR2 YSYEKL. The CDR3 runs 15 residues. Trimming at V came to 3 bases and at J to 0 bases, leaving 3 bases not matched to a gene.

This chain's CDR3 is CASSTKFTTEAFF. CDR3 DNA sequence: TGTGCCAGCAGCACCAAGTTCACTACTGAAGCTTTCTTT. The chain uses TRBV21-1 and TRBJ1-1. TRBV21-1 counts as a pseudogene. The CDR3 loop spans 13 amino acids.

V is TRBV6-6 and J is TRBJ1-2; D is unresolved. The CDR3 totals 12 residues. V was clipped by 5 bases and J by 5 bases, with 9 bases between them. Germline V gives CDR1 MNHNY, CDR2 SVGAGI (reference sequence). CDR3 bases: TGTGCCAGCAGTCGACAAGAATATGGCTACACCTTC. This sequence encodes CASSRQEYGYTF.

This clonotype showed up many times. This sequence joins TRBV20-1 and TRBJ2-7; TRBD2 matches at 9 bases. This CDR3 is built from 14 residues. Trimming removed 2 bases from V and 1 base from J; junction bases left unmatched: 3. CDR1 and CDR2 (germline): DFQATT, SNEGSKA (reference sequence). The chain's CDR3 is CSARLAGRSYEQYF. The CDR3 bases are TGCAGTGCTAGACTAGCGGGGCGGTCCTACGAGCAGTACTTC.

The V and J genes are TRBV29-1 and TRBJ2-7; weak D call: TRBD1 (5 bases). This CDR3 region has 14 residues. With 4 bases removed from V and 0 bases from J, the gap between germline ends came to 13 bases. Germline CDR1 reads SQVTM; CDR2 reads ANQGSEA. CDR3 coding DNA: TGCAGCGTTGCCAAGGGGTTCCTCTCCTACGAGCAGTACTTC. Translating gives CSVAKGFLSYEQYF.

CDR3 sequence: CASSIGGNEQYF. In DNA form, the CDR3 reads TGCGCCAGCTCCATCGGGGGCAACGAGCAGTACTTC. The gene calls are TRBV4-1 and TRBJ2-4; tentatively, D is TRBD1 or TRBD2 (6 bases each). The closer fit of TRBJ2-7 to the DNA end suggests the J call may be wrong. Germline CDR1 is MGHRA and CDR2 is YSYEKL. The CDR3 length is 12 residues.

The V gene is TRBV29-1, the J gene TRBJ2-3; 10 bases map to TRBD2. This CDR3 has 14 residues. Trimming removed 6 bases from V and 0 bases from J; junction bases left unmatched: 3. Germline V gives CDR1 SQVTM, CDR2 ANQGSEA. The CDR3 DNA follows: TGCAGCGTCAGAGCGGGAGGGAGCACAGATACGCAGTATTTT. Its translation: CSVRAGGSTDTQYF.

This clonotype was observed a handful of times. The chain has TRBV15 and TRBJ2-3; the D gene is possibly TRBD2 (6 bases). V was cut by 1 base and J by 4 bases, with 15 bases left in between. The germline V gene has CDR1 LNHNV and CDR2 YYDKDF (reference sequence). The CDR3 is 16 residues long. The CDR3 protein is CATSRAGEGSADTQYF. The CDR3 DNA sequence: TGTGCCACCAGCAGAGCGGGAGAGGGAAGTGCAGATACGCAGTATTTT.

This clonotype occurred a few times. The chain is built from TRBV16 and TRBJ2-1; weak D call: TRBD1 (5 bases). V lost 0 bases and J lost 0, with 12 bases in between. Germline V lookup: CDR1 KGHSY, CDR2 FQNENV. The CDR3 covers 17 residues. The CDR3 protein is CASSQSWGAGSYNEQFF. As DNA, the CDR3 is TGTGCCAGCAGCCAATCGTGGGGCGCAGGCTCCTACAATGAGCAGTTCTTC.

This clonotype was recorded a few times. V and J are TRBV28 and TRBJ2-7; a possible D gene is TRBD2 (5 bases). The CDR3 covers 15 residues. Trimming took off 2 bases at V and 2 bases at J, with 13 bases between the two ends. The germline V gene has CDR1 MDHEN and CDR2 SYDVKM. CDR3 DNA: TGTGCCAGCAGTTTACGGCGGGTCCGAACCTACGAGCAGTACTTC. This encodes CASSLRRVRTYEQYF.

The chain carries TRBV11-2 and TRBJ2-1; TRBD2 aligns across 10 bases. The assigned J gene may be wrong: the sequence end matches TRBJ2-7 better. Germline V CDR1 and CDR2: SGHAT, FQNNGV. The CDR3 runs to 15 residues. DNA for the CDR3: TGTGCCAGCAGATCACGGACTAGCGGTTACAATGAGCAGTACTTC. Residues: CASRSRTSGYNEQYF.

This clonotype appeared once. Mismatch with germline at one junction end may stem from a read error. The chain uses TRBV7-9 and TRBJ2-5; TRBD2 is a possible D gene (6 bases). Germline CDR1 is SEHNR and CDR2 is FQNEAQ (reference sequence). CDR3 length: 17 amino acids. CDR3: CASRLRGTGDPGETQYF. Written as DNA, the CDR3 is TGTGCCAGCCGCTTACGAGGGACGGGAGACCCAGGGGAGACCCAGTACTTC.

The chain has TRBV6-1 and TRBJ1-1; TRBD1 agrees at 9 bases. The CDR3 runs 12 residues. CDR1 is MNHNS and CDR2 is SASEGT in the germline V gene. Trimming cost V 8 bases and J 9 bases; bases outside gene matches: 7. In DNA, the CDR3 is TGTGCCAGCGAAGGGGACAGGGACCAAGCTTTCTTT. As protein: CASEGDRDQAFF.

This clonotype was detected only a few times. This chain uses TRBV20-1 with TRBJ2-5; the match to TRBD2 covers 8 bases. Judging by the DNA end, TRBJ2-7 fits better; the J call may be wrong. This CDR3 is 15 amino acids long. Germline V gene data show CDR1 as DFQATT and CDR2 as SNEGSKA (reference sequence). This CDR3 is CSASKYSGSNYEQYF. CDR3 coding DNA: TGCAGTGCTTCGAAGTACAGCGGGAGCAATTACGAGCAGTACTTC.

This clonotype appeared many times. V and J are TRBV6-2 or TRBV6-3 and TRBJ2-1; TRBD2 is a possible D gene (5 bases). CDR1 is MNHEY and CDR2 is SVGEGT in the germline V gene. The CDR3 contains 13 residues. V was clipped by 5 bases and J by 7 bases, with 12 bases between them. Here the CDR3 DNA reads TGTGCCAGCAGTAAGCCCGAGGGAAATGAGCAGTTCTTC. Amino acid sequence: CASSKPEGNEQFF.

Only a few counts were recorded for this clonotype. The DNA of the CDR3 is TGCGCCAGCAGACACCTCTCGAGGGCAACAGAGACCCAGTACTTC. Translating gives CASRHLSRATETQYF. The rearrangement joins TRBV4-1 to TRBJ2-5; tentative D call: TRBD2 (5 bases). This CDR3 comprises 15 residues. Germline loops: CDR1 MGHRA, CDR2 YSYEKL. The germline V and J ends were trimmed by 6 bases and 4 bases, with 18 bases remaining between them.